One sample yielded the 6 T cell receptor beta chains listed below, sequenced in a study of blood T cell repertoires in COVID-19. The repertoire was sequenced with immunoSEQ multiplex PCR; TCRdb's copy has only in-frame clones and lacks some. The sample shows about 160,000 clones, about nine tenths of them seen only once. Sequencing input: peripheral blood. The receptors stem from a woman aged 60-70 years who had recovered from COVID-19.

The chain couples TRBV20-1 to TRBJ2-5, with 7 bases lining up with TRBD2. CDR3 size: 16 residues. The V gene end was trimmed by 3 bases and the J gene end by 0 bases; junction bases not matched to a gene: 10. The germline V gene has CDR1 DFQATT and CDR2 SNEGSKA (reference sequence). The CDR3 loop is CSASTRAGPYQETQYF. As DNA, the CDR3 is TGCAGTGCTAGTACGAGAGCGGGGCCGTACCAAGAGACCCAGTACTTC.

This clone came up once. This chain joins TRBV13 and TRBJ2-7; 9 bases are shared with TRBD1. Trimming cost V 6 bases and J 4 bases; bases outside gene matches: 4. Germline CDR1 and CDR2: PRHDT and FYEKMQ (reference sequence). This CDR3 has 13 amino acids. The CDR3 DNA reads TGTGCCAGCAGTTCGGGACAGGGATACGAGCAGTACTTC. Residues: CASSSGQGYEQYF.

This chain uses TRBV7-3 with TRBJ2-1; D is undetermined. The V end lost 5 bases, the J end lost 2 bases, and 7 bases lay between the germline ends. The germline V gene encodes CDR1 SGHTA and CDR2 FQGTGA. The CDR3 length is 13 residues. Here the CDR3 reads CASSPSAYNEQFF. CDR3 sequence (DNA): TGTGCCAGCAGCCCCTCGGCCTACAATGAGCAGTTCTTC.

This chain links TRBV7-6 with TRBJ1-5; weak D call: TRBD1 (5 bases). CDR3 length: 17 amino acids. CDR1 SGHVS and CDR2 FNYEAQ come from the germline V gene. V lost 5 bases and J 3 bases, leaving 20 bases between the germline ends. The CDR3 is CASSRDTGRWDNQPQHF. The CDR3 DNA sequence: TGTGCCAGCAGCCGTGACACAGGCCGGTGGGACAATCAGCCCCAGCATTTT.

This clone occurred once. The CDR3 protein is CASRYSKDQPQHF. For the CDR3, the DNA is TGCGCCAGCAGATACAGTAAGGATCAGCCCCAGCATTTT. The chain is built from TRBV5-1 and TRBJ1-5; D gene ambiguous. The V and J ends lost 5 bases and 5 bases respectively, with 11 bases between them. The length of the CDR3 is 13 residues. Germline CDR1 is SGHRS and CDR2 is YFSETQ.

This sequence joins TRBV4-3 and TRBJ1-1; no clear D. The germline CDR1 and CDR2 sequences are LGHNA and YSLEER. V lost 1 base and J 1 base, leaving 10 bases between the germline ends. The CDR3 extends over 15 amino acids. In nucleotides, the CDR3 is TGCGCCAGCAGCCAAGTTGGGGAGGAGAACACTGAAGCTTTCTTT. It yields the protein CASSQVGEENTEAFF.